This TCR beta chain was identified in a study of blood T cell repertoires in COVID-19. Overall study context: The samples span acute and convalescent COVID-19 from the United States, Italy and Spain. Sources were T cells, B-cell-depleted T cells, or PBMCs; the material itself was cDNA or gDNA.

How the authors handled the data: From reference gene primer amplification, estimates of nucleated cell counts were derived. Using immunoSEQ multiplex PCR, the repertoire was profiled, and TCRdb retains in-frame clones only, with some absent. From that table come the V and J calls and clone size; the DNA was used to work out D and trimming. Of some 190,000 clones in the sample, about 77% were seen once. The CDR3 is 15 amino acids. Per germline, CDR1 SGHTA and CDR2 FQGNSA. Trimming took off 0 bases at V and 3 bases at J, with 9 bases between the two ends. Ages ranged from 18 to 89 years, with residence in 20 to 30 US areas.

Material: PBMCs or T cells enriched from blood (not recorded which). The chain uses TRBV7-2 and TRBJ2-1; D may be TRBD1 (5 bases). The TCR comes from a woman aged 45-60 years with acute COVID-19. CDR3 DNA: TGTGCCAGCAGCTTAGCGGGGCAGGGCTACAATGAGCAGTTCTTC. As protein: CASSLAGQGYNEQFF.